Sequencing of this TCR beta chain was carried out in a study of regulatory and conventional T cells in RAG deficiency (TCRdb year 2017). Looking at the study overall: Hypomorphic RAG mutations in combined immunodeficiency or atypical SCID are frequently associated with autoimmunity. To compare the diversity and composition of the repertoires of Treg, conventional CD4+ and CD8+ T cells between RAG-deficient patients and healthy controls, the study applied high-throughput TCR beta sequencing.

Before genomic DNA was extracted, conventional CD4+ T cells were isolated from blood as CD25-low CD127-high cells. The study included eight patients with RAG deficiency: one had SCID, two had Omenn syndrome and five had combined immunodeficiency or atypical SCID. This clone was detected once. The specificity of this receptor is unknown. Per-nucleotide qualities are absent, and no much larger clonotype sits a single base away. General findings and caveats noted by the study authors: Sorted CD25-high CD127-low cells from Omenn syndrome patients may represent peripherally activated cells rather than bona fide Treg cells. RAG-deficient patients showed markedly lower Shannon entropy and higher Simpson indices than control T-cell subpopulations. For some subjects, some analyses of T-cell subsets were not performed. Unique TCR beta sequences from Treg cells were around 100-fold fewer in Omenn syndrome and CID/AS patients than controls, versus around 9.6-fold for other subsets. Shorter CDR3 lengths were found in all patient T-cell subsets, and >80% Treg-Tconv repertoire overlap at nucleotide and amino acid level was observed in Omenn syndrome patients.

V gives up 0 bases and J gives up 4 bases, and the segment between their germline ends measures 15 bases. CDR1 and CDR2 were assigned from the germline V gene as LGHNA and YNFKEQ. The CDR3, cysteine through phenylalanine, is 16 amino acids long. Only the CDR3 part of the read is kept: 48 bases, read in frame from the first base. Library preparation used the immunoSEQ multiplex PCR assay. Rearranged TCR beta chain products were amplified from the genomic DNA of sorted T-cell subsets and were then sequenced. In the source study's methods: Shannon entropy and Simpson indices were used to measure the diversity of productive TCR beta rearrangements in each repertoire. To gauge clonal expansion, the frequencies of the 100 most abundant productive TCR beta clonotypes among total reads were added together. The TRB repertoires were evaluated with a self-reactivity index based on amino acid usage at CDR3beta positions 6 and 7. Two-way ANOVA was used for repertoire analyses, while Student t or Mann-Whitney tests were used for flow cytometric analyses. TCRdb carries this immuneACCESS record with in-frame sequences only. Its versions omit some clonotypes, under half of them owing to an unresolved V gene in the studies checked, with the rest unexplained. V and J calls and clone size come straight from that table; D and trimming were deduced from the DNA. In this sample the table shows 2,500 to 3,000 clones, 82% of which occur a single time. Clones ranked in the top ten supply 4.5% to 5.5% of the sample.

This clonotype originated in a human donor with RAG deficiency presenting as severe combined immunodeficiency. The chain is made from TRBV4-2 and TRBJ1-2, and possibly TRBD1, on 5 matching bases. The sequencing sample was made of CD4+ effector T cells sorted from blood. The CDR3 region has the sequence CASSQERDATSYGYTF. Read as DNA, the sequence is TGTGCCAGCAGCCAAGAAAGGGACGCCACCTCCTATGGCTACACCTTC.